The clone carrying this T cell receptor beta chain was observed a single time. The data belong to a study of blood T cell repertoires in COVID-19. As for the study in general: Collection of acute and convalescent COVID-19 samples took place in the United States, Italy and Spain. PBMCs, B-cell-depleted T cells, or T cells were the source of the cDNA or gDNA that made up the material.

Sequencing used immunoSEQ multiplex PCR; TCRdb keeps in-frame clones, though not all of them. The repertoire holds roughly 250,000 clones, roughly 91% seen once, with about 2.3% in the top ten. This CDR3 has 14 amino acids. Trimming cost V 1 base and J 2 bases, with 9 bases left between them. CDR1 SGHDN and CDR2 FVKESK come from the germline V gene. Participants were aged about 18 to 100 years from 20 to 30 US areas. Sequenced material: PBMCs or T cells enriched from blood (not recorded which). V gene TRBV14 combines with J gene TRBJ2-7; D gene uncertain. The receptor was derived from a woman aged 40 to 50 with acute COVID-19. The CDR3 coding sequence is TGTGCCAGCAGCCAAGGCATGGGCGCCTACGAGCAGTACTTC. Translating gives CASSQGMGAYEQYF.